This T cell receptor beta chain appears in the sequencing data of a study of blood T cell repertoires in COVID-19. CDR1 LGHNA and CDR2 YSLEER come from the germline V gene. The CDR3 covers 15 residues. V trimming: 0 bases; J trimming: 1 base; junction bases outside the gene matches: 0. TCRdb keeps only in-frame clones here, not all; method: immunoSEQ multiplex PCR. The sample lists 150,000 or so clones; roughly 87% were seen once. This receptor was obtained from a human donor with acute COVID-19. The donor label of this sample is uncertain. The sample consisted of PBMCs or T cells enriched from blood (not recorded which). This chain links TRBV4-3 with TRBJ2-5, with TRBD2 matching 9 bases. The CDR3 region has the DNA TGCGCCAGCAGCCAAGAGCGGGGGGGCCAAGAGACCCAGTACTTC. It specifies CASSQERGGQETQYF.